The rows below give T cell receptor beta chains drawn from one sample of a study of blood T cells in healthy people across ages. TCRdb re-called the 5' RACE reads with MiXCR, one entry per CDR3 protein. The repertoire holds about 1,500,000 distinct CDR3 sequences, with approximately 30% as singletons. The specimen was blood. The receptor set was obtained from a young woman in good health. Both conserved end residues are part of each CDR3. D genes are given only for firm matches. The size field is filled for only some rows; it gives once, few, many or a size class.

>.|TRBJ2-1|TRBV5-1|TRBD1
TGCGCCAGCAGCTTGGGATACGGGGACAGGGGCGATGAGCAGTTCTTC
CASSLGYGDRGDEQFF
>.|TRBJ2-1|TRBV3-1|TRBD2
TGTGCCAGCAGCCAAGCCCGGGGGGGCCCCAATGAGCAGTTCTTC
CASSQARGGPNEQFF
>.|TRBJ1-5|TRBV19|.
TGTGCCAGTACAGGCGATTTATCGAATCAGCCCCAGCATTTT
CASTGDLSNQPQHF
>.|TRBJ2-2|TRBV28|.
TGTGCCAGCAGTCCCGGGACAAGGATGGAGCTGTTTTTT
CASSPGTRMELFF
>.|TRBJ1-5|TRBV30|.
TGTGCCTGGGACGCCGGATTAAATCAGCCCCAGCATTTT
CAWDAGLNQPQHF
>.|TRBJ1-1|TRBV29-1|.
TGCAGCGTTGTGGCCCCGCAAAGGGACACTGAAGCTTTCTTT
CSVVAPQRDTEAFF
>.|TRBJ2-3|TRBV5-1|TRBD2
TGCGCCAGCAGATCGACTAGCGGGGGAGATACGCAGTATTTT
CASRSTSGGDTQYF
>few|TRBJ1-2|TRBV6-2/TRBV6-3|.
TGTGTCAGCAGTTATAGTCCTTCCGGGGGCGATGGCTACACCTTC
CVSSYSPSGGDGYTF
>few|TRBJ2-3|TRBV9|.
TGTGCCAGCAGCCCCTTCTCGGGGTTGGCAGATACGCAGTATTTT
CASSPFSGLADTQYF
>.|TRBJ2-5|TRBV5-4|TRBD2
TGTGCCAGCAGCTTTTCAGCGGGGGGGAGGCAAGAGACCCAGTACTTC
CASSFSAGGRQETQYF
>.|TRBJ1-2|TRBV20-1|.
TGCAGTGCCACAGATAACTATGGCAGCACCTTC
CSATDNYGSTF
>few|TRBJ2-1|TRBV7-9|.
TGTGCCAGCAGCTTAGCGCCGGGGGACACCAACAATGAGCAGTTCTTC
CASSLAPGDTNNEQFF
>.|TRBJ2-3|TRBV24-1|TRBD2
TGTGCCACCAGTGAGGCGTCAGCGGGGACAGATACGCAGTATTTT
CATSEASAGTDTQYF
>few|TRBJ1-4|TRBV20-1|.
TGCAGTGGATCCGGGGGCCCTAATGAAAAACTGTTTTTT
CSGSGGPNEKLFF
>few|TRBJ2-6|TRBV28|.
TGTGCCAGCAGTTTAGAGAGGCGGATCTCTGGGGCCAACGTCCTGACTTTC
CASSLERRISGANVLTF
>.|TRBJ2-1|TRBV15|TRBD1
TGTGCCGCCAGCCCTCCACTGACAGGGGTCAGTTACAATGAGCAGTTCTTC
CAASPPLTGVSYNEQFF
>.|TRBJ2-5|TRBV7-9|.
TGTGCCAGCAGCTCCTGGGTCGGACAAGAGACCCAGTACTTC
CASSSWVGQETQYF
>few|TRBJ1-5|TRBV24-1|TRBD1
TGTGCCACGAGGGACAGGGGCATGGTGAGCAATCAGCCCCAGCATTTT
CATRDRGMVSNQPQHF
>.|TRBJ1-2|TRBV5-1|TRBD1
TGCGCCAGCAGGCGAATGGGACAGGGAAATGGCTACACCTTC
CASRRMGQGNGYTF
>few|TRBJ2-6|TRBV7-2|.
TGTGCCAGCAGCTTAAGGCACTCTGGGGCCAACGTCCTGACTTTC
CASSLRHSGANVLTF
>many|TRBJ2-4|TRBV5-1|.
TGCGCCAGCAGCTGGACTTCGGGGAGCCCCCTTCGGGAAAACATTCAGTACTTC
CASSWTSGSPLRENIQYF
>many|TRBJ2-5|TRBV5-6|TRBD2
TGTGCCAGCAGCCCCTGGGGGACTAGCGGGGCAATACAAGAGACCCAGTACTTC
CASSPWGTSGAIQETQYF
>.|TRBJ1-1|TRBV6-1|.
TGTGCCAGCAGTGAAGGAGGGAGCACTGAAGCTTTCTTT
CASSEGGSTEAFF
>few|TRBJ1-2|TRBV30|.
TGTGCCTGGGGTCGTTTGCTCGACTATGGCTACACCTTC
CAWGRLLDYGYTF
>many|TRBJ2-5|TRBV18|.
TGTGCCAGCTCACCACCGGGGGCTCAAGAGACCCAGTACTTC
CASSPPGAQETQYF
>.|TRBJ2-2|TRBV7-2|.
TGTGCCAGCAGCTTAGCGATTGGGGGATTCGGGGAGCTGTTTTTT
CASSLAIGGFGELFF
>.|TRBJ1-4|TRBV2|TRBD1
TGTGCCAGCAGTGTTGGACAGGGGGTTCTAAATGAAAAACTGTTTTTT
CASSVGQGVLNEKLFF